This T cell receptor (beta chain) was captured by sequencing in a study of vaccination and CD4 T cells after COVID-19. The study's findings and limits: Median numbers of SARS-CoV-2-reactive clonotypes increased from 21 to 38 (not a significant change).

The treatment is: roughly ten-day PBMC culture with coronavirus spike peptide pools or control peptides (ViraFEST assay). Concerning this clonotype itself: What it binds is unknown.

CDR1 MNHNS and CDR2 SASEGT come from the germline V gene. The CDR3 is made up of 16 amino acids. Trimming stripped 4 bases from V and 2 bases from J, with 15 bases between. Sequenced with the Oncomine TCR Beta short-read assay was DNA taken from cultured CD4+ T cells. Cultures of CD4+ T cells served as the source for extracting genomic DNA. One entry per CDR3 protein results from TCRdb running MiXCR on the PCR reads. The table lists 20,000 to 25,000 distinct CDR3 sequences, approximately 56% of them singletons, with 13% in the top ten. This chain links TRBV6-1 with TRBJ2-1; D perhaps matches TRBD1 (6 bases). This material consisted of CD4+ T cells from blood, cultured in vitro, taken after SARS-CoV-2 vaccination. This TCR was recovered from a human donor who received a COVID-19 vaccine. The CDR3 nucleotides read TGTGCCAGCAGTGTAATCTTGGGACAACCCTACAATGAGCAGTTCTTC. This sequence encodes CASSVILGQPYNEQFF.